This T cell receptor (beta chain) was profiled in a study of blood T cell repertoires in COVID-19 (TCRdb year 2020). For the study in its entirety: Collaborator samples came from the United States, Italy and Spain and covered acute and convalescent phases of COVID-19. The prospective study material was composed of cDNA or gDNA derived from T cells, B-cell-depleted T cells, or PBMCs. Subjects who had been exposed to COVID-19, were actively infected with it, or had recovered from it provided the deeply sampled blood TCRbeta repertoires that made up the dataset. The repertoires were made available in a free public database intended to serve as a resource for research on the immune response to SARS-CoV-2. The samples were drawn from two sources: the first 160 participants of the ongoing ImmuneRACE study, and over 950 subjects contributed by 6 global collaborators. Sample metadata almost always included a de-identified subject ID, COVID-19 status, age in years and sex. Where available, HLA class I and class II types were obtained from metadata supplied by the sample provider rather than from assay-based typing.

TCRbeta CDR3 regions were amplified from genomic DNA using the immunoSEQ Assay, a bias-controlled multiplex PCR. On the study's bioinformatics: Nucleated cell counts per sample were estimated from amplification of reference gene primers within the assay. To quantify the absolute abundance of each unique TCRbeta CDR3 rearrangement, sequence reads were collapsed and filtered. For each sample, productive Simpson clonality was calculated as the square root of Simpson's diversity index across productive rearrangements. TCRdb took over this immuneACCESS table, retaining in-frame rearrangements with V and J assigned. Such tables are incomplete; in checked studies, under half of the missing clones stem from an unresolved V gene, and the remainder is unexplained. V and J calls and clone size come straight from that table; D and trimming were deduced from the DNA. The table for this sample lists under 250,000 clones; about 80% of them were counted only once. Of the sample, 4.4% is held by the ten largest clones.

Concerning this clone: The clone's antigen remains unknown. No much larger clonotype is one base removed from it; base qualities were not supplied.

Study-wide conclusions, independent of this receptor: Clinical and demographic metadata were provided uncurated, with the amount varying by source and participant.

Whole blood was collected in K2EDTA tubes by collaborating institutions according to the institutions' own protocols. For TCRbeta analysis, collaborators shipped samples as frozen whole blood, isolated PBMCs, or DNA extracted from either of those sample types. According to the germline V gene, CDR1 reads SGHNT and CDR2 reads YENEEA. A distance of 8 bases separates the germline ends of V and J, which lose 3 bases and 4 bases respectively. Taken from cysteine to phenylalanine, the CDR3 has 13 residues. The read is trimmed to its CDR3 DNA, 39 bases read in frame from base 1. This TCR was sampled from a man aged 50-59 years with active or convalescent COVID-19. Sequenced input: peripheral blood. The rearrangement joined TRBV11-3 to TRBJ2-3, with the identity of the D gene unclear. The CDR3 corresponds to CASSLGDPDTQYF. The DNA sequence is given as TGTGCCAGCAGCTTGGGCGATCCAGATACGCAGTATTTT. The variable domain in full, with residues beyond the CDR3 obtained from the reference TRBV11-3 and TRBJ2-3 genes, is EAGVVQSPRYKIIEKKQPVAFWCNPISGHNTLYWYLQNLGQGPELLIRYENEEAVDDSQLPKDRFSAERLKGVDSTLKIQPAELGDSAVYLCASSLGDPDTQYFGPGTRLTVL.